This T cell receptor beta chain was sequenced during a study of blood T cell repertoires in COVID-19. Study summary: From the United States, Italy and Spain came samples of acute and convalescent COVID-19.

The V and J ends lost 2 bases and 4 bases, in that order; junction bases with no gene match: 6. CDR1 and CDR2 from the germline V gene are KGHDR and SFDVKD. This CDR3 comprises 15 residues. Per the authors' pipeline: Nucleated cell number was recorded as an estimate derived from reference gene primer amplification. Here immunoSEQ multiplex PCR was the method, and the copy in TCRdb shows in-frame clones only, minus some. That table supplies the V and J calls and clone size; D and trimming were determined from the DNA. The sample shows some 150,000 clones, about four fifths of them seen only once. The TCR sequence derives from a human donor with acute or convalescent COVID-19. The donor label of this sample is uncertain. Sequencing was performed on peripheral blood. The gene calls are TRBV24-1 and TRBJ2-5; 7 positions agree with TRBD1. DNA of the CDR3: TGTGCCACCAGTGATTCGACAGGGTTAGTAGAGACCCAGTACTTC. It is translated as CATSDSTGLVETQYF.